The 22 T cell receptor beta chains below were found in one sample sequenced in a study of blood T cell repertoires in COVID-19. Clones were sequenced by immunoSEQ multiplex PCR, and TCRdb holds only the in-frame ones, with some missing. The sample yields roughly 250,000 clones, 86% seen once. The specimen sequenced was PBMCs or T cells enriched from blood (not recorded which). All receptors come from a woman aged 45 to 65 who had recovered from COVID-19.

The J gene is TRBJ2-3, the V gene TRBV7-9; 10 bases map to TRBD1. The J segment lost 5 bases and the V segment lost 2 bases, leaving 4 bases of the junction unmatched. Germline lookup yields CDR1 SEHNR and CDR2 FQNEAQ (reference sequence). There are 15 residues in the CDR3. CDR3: CASSLRQGAGDTQYF. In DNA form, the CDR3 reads TGTGCCAGCAGCTTAAGACAGGGGGCAGGAGATACGCAGTATTTT. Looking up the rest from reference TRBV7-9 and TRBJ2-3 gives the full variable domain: DTGVSQNPRHKITKRGQNVTFRCDPISEHNRLYWYRQTLGQGPEFLTYFQNEAQLEKSRLLSDRFSAERPKGSFSTLEIQRTEQGDSAMYLCASSLRQGAGDTQYFGPGTRLTVL.

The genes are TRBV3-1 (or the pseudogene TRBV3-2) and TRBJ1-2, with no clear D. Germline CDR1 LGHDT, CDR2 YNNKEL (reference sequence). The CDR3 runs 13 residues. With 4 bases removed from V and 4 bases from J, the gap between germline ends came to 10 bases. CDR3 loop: CASSRRGSYGYTF. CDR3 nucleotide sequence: TGTGCCAGCAGCCGACGCGGAAGCTATGGCTACACCTTC.

CDR3 residues: CASSGPGTNTEAFF. Written as DNA, the CDR3 is TGCGCCAGCAGCGGGCCCGGGACAAACACTGAAGCTTTCTTT. V is TRBV5-1 and J is TRBJ1-1; D may be TRBD1 (6 bases). Per the germline V gene, CDR1 is SGHRS and CDR2 is YFSETQ. This CDR3 region has 14 residues. Deletions cut 4 bases from V and 2 bases from J, with 12 bases between. The full variable domain, with the rest looked up from reference TRBV5-1 and TRBJ1-1, is KAGVTQTPRYLIKTRGQQVTLSCSPISGHRSVSWYQQTPGQGLQFLFEYFSETQRNKGNFPGRFSGRQFSNSRSEMNVSTLELGDSALYLCASSGPGTNTEAFFGQGTRLTVV.

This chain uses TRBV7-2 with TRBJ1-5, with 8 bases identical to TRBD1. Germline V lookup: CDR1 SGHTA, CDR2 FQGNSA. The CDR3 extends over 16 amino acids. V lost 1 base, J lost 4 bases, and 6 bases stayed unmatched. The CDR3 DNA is TGTGCCAGCAGCTTAGGGACAGGGTCTCCAAATCAGCCCCAGCATTTT. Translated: CASSLGTGSPNQPQHF.

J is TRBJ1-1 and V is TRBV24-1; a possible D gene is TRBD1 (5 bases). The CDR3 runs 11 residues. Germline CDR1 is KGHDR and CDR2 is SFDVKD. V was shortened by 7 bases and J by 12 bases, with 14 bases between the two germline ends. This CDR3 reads CATRGRGRPFF. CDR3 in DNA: TGTGCCACCAGAGGGCGGGGCAGGCCTTTCTTT.

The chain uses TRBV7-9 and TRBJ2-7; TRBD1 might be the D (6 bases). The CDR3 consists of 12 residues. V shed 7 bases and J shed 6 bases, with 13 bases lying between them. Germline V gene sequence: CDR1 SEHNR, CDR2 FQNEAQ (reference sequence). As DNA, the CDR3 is TGTGCCAGCACCAGGACAGCCCTCGAGCAGTACTTC. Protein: CASTRTALEQYF.

The CDR3 is CASSRRDRESNQPQHF. The CDR3 region has the DNA TGTGCCAGCAGCCGCCGGGACAGGGAAAGCAATCAGCCCCAGCATTTT. The chain is built from TRBV7-2 and TRBJ1-5; 9 bases fit TRBD1. Germline values: CDR1 SGHTA, CDR2 FQGNSA. The CDR3 totals 16 residues. Losses at the gene ends were 5 bases for V and 1 base for J; bases not matched to a gene: 6.

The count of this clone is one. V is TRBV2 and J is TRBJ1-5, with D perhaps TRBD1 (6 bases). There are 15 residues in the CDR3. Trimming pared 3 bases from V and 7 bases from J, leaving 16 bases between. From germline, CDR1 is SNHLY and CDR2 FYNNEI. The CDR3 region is CASSDQQGRRQPQHF. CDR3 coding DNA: TGTGCCAGCAGTGACCAACAGGGCCGAAGGCAGCCCCAGCATTTT.

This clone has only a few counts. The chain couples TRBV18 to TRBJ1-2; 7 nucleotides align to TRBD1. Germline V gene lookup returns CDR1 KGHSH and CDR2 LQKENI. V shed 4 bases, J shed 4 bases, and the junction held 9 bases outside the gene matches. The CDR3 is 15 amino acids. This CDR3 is CASSQSTGKVYGYTF. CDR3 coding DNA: TGTGCCAGCTCACAATCGACAGGGAAGGTCTATGGCTACACCTTC.

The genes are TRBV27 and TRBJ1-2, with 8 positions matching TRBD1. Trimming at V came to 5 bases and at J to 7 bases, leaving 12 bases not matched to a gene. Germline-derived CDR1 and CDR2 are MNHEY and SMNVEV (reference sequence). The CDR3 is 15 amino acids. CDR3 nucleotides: TGTGCCAGCAGTCCCCCGGGACAGGCGATGACTGGCTACACCTTC. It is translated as CASSPPGQAMTGYTF.

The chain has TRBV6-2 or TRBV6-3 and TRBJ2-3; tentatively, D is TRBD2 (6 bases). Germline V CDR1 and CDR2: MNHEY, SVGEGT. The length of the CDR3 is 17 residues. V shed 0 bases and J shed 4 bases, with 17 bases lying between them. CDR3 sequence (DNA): TGTGCCAGCAGTTACTCGCCGCGGCTGCGGGAATCAGATACGCAGTATTTT. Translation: CASSYSPRLRESDTQYF.

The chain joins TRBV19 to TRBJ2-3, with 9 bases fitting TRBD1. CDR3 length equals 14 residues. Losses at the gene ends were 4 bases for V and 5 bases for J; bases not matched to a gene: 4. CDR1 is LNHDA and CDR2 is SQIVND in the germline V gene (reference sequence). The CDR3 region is CASSTRDRVDTQYF. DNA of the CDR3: TGTGCCAGTAGTACTCGGGACAGGGTAGATACGCAGTATTTT.

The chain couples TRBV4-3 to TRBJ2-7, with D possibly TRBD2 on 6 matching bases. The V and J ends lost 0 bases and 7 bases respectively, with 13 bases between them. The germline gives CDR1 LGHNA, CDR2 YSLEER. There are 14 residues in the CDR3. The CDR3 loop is CASSQDSRSGEQYF. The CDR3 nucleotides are TGCGCCAGCAGCCAAGATAGCAGAAGCGGGGAGCAGTACTTC.

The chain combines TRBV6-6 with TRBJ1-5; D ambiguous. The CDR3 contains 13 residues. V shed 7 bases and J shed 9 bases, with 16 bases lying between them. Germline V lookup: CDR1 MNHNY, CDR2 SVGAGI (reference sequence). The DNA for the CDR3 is TGTGCCAGCATGACCGAGCGGGGAGGGCCCCAGCATTTT. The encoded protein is CASMTERGGPQHF.

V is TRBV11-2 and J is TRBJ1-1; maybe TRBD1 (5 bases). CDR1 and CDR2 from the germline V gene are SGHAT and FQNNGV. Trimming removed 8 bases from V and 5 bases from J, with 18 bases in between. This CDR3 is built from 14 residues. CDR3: CASRALGGRTEAFF. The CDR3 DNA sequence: TGTGCCAGCCGAGCTTTGGGGGGTAGGACTGAAGCTTTCTTT. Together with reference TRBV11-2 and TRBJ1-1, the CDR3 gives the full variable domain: EAGVAQSPRYKIIEKRQSVAFWCNPISGHATLYWYQQILGQGPKLLIQFQNNGVVDDSQLPKDRFSAERLKGVDSTLKIQPAKLEDSAVYLCASRALGGRTEAFFGQGTRLTVV.

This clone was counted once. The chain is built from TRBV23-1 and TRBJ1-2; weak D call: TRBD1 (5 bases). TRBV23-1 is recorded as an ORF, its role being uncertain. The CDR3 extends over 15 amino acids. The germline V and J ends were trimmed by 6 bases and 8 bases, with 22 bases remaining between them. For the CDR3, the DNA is TGCGCCAGCAGGTGGGGGGACGAGGGTATCGAAGGCTACACCTTC. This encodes CASRWGDEGIEGYTF.

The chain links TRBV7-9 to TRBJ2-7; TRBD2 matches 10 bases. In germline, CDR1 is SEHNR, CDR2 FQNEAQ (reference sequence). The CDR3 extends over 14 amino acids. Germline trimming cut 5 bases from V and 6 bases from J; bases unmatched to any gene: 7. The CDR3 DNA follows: TGTGCCAGCAGCGCTAGCGGGAGCGTCTCCGAGCAGTACTTC. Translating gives CASSASGSVSEQYF.

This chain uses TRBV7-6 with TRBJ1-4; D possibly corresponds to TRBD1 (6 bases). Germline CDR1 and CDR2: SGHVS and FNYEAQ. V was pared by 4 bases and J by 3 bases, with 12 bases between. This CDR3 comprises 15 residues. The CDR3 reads CASSSQGLANEKLFF. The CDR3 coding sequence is TGTGCCAGCAGCTCTCAGGGGTTGGCTAATGAAAAACTGTTTTTT.

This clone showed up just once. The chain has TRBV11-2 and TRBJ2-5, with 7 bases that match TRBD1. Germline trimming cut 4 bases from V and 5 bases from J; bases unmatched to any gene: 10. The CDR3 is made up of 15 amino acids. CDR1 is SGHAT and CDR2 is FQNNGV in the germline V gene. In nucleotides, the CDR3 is TGTGCCAGCAGCTCTCGGACAGGACGATTGGAGACCCAGTACTTC. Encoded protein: CASSSRTGRLETQYF.

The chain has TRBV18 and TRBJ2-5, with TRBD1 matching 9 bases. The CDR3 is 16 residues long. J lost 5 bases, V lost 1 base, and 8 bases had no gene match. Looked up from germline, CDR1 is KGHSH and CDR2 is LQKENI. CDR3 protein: CASSPRTGQGDETQYF. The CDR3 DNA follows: TGTGCCAGCTCACCACGAACGGGACAGGGCGATGAGACCCAGTACTTC.

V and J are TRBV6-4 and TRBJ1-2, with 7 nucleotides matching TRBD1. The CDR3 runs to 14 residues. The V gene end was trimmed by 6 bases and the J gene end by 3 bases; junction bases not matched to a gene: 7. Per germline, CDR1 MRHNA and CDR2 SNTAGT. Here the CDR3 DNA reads TGTGCCAGCAGAGACCCTCAGGGGGACTATGGCTACACCTTC. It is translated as CASRDPQGDYGYTF.

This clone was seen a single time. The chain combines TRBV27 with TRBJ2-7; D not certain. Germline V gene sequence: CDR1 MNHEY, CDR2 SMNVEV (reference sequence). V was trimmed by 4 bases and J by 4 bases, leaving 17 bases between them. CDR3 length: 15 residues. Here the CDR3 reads CASSWLAGVGYEQYF. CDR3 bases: TGTGCCAGCAGTTGGTTAGCTGGTGTCGGGTACGAGCAGTACTTC.